This record concerns one TCR beta chain sequence. This sample is part of a study of blood T cell repertoires in COVID-19. Study-level information: Samples taken during acute and convalescent COVID-19 were collected in the United States, Italy and Spain. Sample material is recorded as cDNA or gDNA derived from T cells, B-cell-depleted T cells, or PBMCs.

V lost 4 bases to trimming and J lost 2 bases, with 17 bases between them. The length of the CDR3 is 17 residues. Germline CDR1 reads SGHDN; CDR2 reads FVKESK. In the original analysis: Amplification from reference gene primers served as the basis for estimated nucleated cell counts. Assay: immunoSEQ multiplex PCR; the TCRdb copy retains only in-frame clones and omits some. That table supplies the V and J calls and clone size; D and trimming were determined from the DNA. The repertoire includes approximately 50,000 clones, more than 85% of them detected once, and about 4.5% sits in the top ten. The specimen was peripheral blood. This TCR was recovered from a man in his fifties with active COVID-19. This rearrangement joins TRBV14 to TRBJ2-2, with D perhaps TRBD2 (6 bases). The CDR3 bases are TGTGCCAGCAGCCGCGCCCTGGGGGGTTCCAACACCGGGGAGCTGTTTTTT. It encodes CASSRALGGSNTGELFF.